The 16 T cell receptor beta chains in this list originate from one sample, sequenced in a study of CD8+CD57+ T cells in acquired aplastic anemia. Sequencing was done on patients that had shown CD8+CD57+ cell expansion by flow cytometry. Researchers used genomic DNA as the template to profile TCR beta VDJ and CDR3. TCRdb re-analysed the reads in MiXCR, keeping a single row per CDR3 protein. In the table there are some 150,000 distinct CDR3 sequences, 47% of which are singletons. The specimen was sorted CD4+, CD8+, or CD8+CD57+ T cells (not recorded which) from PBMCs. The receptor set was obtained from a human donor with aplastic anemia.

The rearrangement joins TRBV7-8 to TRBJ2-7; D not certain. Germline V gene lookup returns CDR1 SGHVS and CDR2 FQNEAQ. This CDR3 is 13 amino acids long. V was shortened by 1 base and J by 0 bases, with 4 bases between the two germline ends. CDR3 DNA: TGTGCCAGCAGCTTAGGGCCCTCCTACGAGCAGTACTTC. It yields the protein CASSLGPSYEQYF.

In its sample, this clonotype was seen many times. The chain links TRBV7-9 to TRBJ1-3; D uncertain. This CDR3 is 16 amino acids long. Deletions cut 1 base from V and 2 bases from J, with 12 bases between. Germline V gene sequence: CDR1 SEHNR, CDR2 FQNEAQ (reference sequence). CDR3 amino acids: CASSLVSGATGNTIYF. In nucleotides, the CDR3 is TGTGCCAGCAGCTTAGTCTCAGGCGCGACTGGAAACACCATATATTTT.

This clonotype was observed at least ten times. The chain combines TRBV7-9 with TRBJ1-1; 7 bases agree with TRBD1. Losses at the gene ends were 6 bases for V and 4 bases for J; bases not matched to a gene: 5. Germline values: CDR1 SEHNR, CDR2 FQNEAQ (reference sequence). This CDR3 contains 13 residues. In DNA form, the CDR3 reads TGTGCCAGCAGTCAAGACAGGGCCACTGAAGCTTTCTTT. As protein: CASSQDRATEAFF.

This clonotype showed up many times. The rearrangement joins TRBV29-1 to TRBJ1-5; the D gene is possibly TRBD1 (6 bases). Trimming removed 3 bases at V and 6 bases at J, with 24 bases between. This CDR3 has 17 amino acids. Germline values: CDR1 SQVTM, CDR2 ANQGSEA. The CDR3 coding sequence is TGCAGCGTTGATCGCCGTCCATCCGGGGGGGGGCGTCAGCCCCAGCATTTT. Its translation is CSVDRRPSGGGRQPQHF.

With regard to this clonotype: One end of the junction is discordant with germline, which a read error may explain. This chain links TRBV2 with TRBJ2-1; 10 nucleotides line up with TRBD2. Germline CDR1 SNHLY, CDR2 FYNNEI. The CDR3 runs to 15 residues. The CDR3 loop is CASSLGLAVWNEQFF. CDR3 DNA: TGCGCCAGCAGCCTCGGACTAGCGGTCTGGAATGAGCAGTTCTTC.

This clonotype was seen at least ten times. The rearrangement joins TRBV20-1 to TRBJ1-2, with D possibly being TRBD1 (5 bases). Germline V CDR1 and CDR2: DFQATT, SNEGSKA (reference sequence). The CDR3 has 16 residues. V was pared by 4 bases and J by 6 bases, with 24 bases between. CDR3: CSATGPVIPGKDGYTF. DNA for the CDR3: TGCAGTGCTACGGGGCCGGTTATCCCCGGTAAGGATGGCTACACCTTC.

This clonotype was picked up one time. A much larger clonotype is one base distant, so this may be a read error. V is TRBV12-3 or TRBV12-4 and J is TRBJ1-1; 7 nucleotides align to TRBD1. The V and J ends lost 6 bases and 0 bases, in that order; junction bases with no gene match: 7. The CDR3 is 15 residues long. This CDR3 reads CASRSGGAVNTEAFF. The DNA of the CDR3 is TGTGCCAGCAGATCAGGGGGTGCCGTGAACACTGAAGCTTTCTTT.

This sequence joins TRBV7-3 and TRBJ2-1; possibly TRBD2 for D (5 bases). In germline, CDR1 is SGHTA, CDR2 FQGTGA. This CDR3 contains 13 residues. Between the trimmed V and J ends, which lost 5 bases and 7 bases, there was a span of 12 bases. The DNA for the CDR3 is TGTGCCAGCAGCCCCGGCGGGCGAAATGAGCAGTTCTTC. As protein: CASSPGGRNEQFF.

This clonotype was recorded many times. CDR3 in DNA: TGCGCCAGCAGCTCCTCACTCTCTGGGGCCAACGTCCTGACTTTC. Protein sequence: CASSSSLSGANVLTF. The chain couples TRBV5-1 to TRBJ2-6; D gene unclear. The CDR3 contains 15 residues. Deletions cut 3 bases from V and 0 bases from J, with 7 bases between. Per germline, CDR1 SGHRS and CDR2 YFSETQ.

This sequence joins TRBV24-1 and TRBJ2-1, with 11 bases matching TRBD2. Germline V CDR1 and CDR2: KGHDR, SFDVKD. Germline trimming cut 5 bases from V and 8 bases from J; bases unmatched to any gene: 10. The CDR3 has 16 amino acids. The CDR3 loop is CATSGQTSGVYDEQFF. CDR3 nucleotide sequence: TGTGCCACCAGTGGACAGACTAGCGGGGTATACGATGAGCAGTTCTTC.

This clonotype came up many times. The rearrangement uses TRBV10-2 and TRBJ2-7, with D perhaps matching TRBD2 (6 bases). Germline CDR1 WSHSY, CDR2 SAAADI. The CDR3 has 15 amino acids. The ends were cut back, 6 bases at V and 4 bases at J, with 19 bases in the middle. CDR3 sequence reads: CASRGVEGGTYEQYF. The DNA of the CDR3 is TGCGCCAGCAGGGGGGTTGAGGGTGGGACTTACGAGCAGTACTTC.

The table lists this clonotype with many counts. This chain's CDR3 is CASSQNGGTGNTIYF. CDR3 sequence (DNA): TGTGCCAGCAGCCAAAACGGAGGGACTGGAAACACCATATATTTT. This chain uses TRBV3-1 with TRBJ1-3; no definite D call. CDR1 is LGHDT and CDR2 is YNNKEL in the germline V gene (reference sequence). V lost 2 bases and J lost 2, with 10 bases in between. This CDR3 is 15 amino acids long.

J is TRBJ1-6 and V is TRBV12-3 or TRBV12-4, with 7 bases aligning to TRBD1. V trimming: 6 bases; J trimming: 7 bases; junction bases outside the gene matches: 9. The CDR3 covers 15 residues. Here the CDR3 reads CASRSGTALNSPLHF. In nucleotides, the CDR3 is TGTGCCAGCAGATCCGGGACAGCATTAAATTCACCCCTCCACTTT.

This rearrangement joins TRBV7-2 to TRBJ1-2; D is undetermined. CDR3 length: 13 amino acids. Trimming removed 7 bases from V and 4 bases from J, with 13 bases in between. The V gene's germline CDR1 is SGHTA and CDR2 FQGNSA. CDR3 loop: CASTRRDIYGYTF. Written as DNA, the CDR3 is TGTGCCAGCACAAGGCGGGATATCTATGGCTACACCTTC.

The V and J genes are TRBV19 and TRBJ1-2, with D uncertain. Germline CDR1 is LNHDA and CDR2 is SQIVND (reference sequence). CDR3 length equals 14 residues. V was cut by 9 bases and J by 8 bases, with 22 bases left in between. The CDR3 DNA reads TGTGCCAGCCAACGTTACGGGGTGGGAATAGGCTACACCTTC. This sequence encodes CASQRYGVGIGYTF.

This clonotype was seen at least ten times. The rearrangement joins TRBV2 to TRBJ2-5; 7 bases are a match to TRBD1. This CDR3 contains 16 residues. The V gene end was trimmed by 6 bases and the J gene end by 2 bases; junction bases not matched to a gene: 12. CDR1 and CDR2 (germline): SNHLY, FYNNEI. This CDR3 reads CASSQGTAYEQETQYF. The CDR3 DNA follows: TGTGCCAGCAGCCAGGGGACAGCCTATGAACAAGAGACCCAGTACTTC.